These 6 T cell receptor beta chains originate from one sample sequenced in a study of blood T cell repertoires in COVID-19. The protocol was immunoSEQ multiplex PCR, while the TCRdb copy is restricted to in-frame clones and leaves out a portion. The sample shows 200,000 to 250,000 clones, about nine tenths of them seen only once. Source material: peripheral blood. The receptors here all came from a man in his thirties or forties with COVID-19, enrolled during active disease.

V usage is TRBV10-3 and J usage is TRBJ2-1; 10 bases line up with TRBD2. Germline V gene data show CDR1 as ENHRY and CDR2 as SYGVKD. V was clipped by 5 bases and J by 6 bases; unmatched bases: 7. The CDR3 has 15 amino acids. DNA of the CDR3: TGTGCCATCAGTACTACTAGCGGGACCCCCAATGAGCAGTTCTTC. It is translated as CAISTTSGTPNEQFF.

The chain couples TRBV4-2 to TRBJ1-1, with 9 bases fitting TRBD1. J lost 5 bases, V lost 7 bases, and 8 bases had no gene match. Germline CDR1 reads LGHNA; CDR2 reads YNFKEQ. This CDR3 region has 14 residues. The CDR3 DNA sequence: TGTGCCAGCAATCCCACAGGGGGCAGTACTGAAGCTTTCTTT. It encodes CASNPTGGSTEAFF.

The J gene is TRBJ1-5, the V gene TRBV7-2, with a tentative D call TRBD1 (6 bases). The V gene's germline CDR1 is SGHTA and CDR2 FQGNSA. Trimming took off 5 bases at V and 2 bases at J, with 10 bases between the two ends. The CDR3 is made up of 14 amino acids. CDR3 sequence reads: CASSGWTGNQPQHF. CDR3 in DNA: TGTGCCAGCAGCGGTTGGACAGGCAATCAGCCCCAGCATTTT.

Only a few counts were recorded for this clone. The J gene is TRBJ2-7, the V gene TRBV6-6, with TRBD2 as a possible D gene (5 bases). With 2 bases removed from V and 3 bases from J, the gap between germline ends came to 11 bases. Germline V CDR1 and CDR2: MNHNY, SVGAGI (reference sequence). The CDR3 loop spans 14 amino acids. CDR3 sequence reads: CASSYPDGGYEQYF. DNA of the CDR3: TGTGCCAGCAGTTACCCCGACGGAGGCTACGAGCAGTACTTC.

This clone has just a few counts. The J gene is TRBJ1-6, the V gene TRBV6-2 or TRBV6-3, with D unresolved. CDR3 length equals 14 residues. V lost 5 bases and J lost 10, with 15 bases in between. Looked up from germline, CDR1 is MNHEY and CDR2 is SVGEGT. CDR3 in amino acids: CASSQPPAGSPLHF. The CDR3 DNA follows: TGTGCCAGCAGTCAACCCCCAGCGGGGTCACCCCTCCACTTT.

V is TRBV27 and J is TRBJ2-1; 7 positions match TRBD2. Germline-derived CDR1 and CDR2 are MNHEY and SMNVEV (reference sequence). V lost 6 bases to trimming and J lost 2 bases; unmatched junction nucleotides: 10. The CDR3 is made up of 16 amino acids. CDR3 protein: CASSPQGGRAYNEQFF. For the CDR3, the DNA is TGTGCCAGCAGCCCGCAGGGTGGGAGGGCCTACAATGAGCAGTTCTTC.